This T cell receptor (beta chain) was obtained from a study of cytomegalovirus exposure and HLA in healthy donors. Notes on the study in general: The authors reported that TCR beta sequences could predict HLA-A and HLA-B alleles. These predictions were accurate for most subjects in the first cohort.

Use of 60 Vbeta and 13 Jbeta primers characterized the PCR. Profiling relied on immunoSEQ multiplex PCR, and the TCRdb table lists in-frame clones only, not all of them. The top ten hold 4.5% of the sample, which has some 150,000 clones, 65% to 85% seen once. In regard to this clone: Its antigen is not known.

V was cut by 0 bases and J by 0 bases, with 8 bases left in between. CDR3 length: 15 amino acids. The germline CDR1 and CDR2 sequences are LGHNA and YNFKEQ. The chain recombines TRBV4-2 with TRBJ1-1; possible D gene TRBD1, 6 bases. Material: PBMCs. The receptor's source is a woman in her fifties or sixties in good health and CMV-seropositive. Written as DNA, the CDR3 is TGTGCCAGCAGCCAAGAGCAGGGGATGAACACTGAAGCTTTCTTT. The encoded protein is CASSQEQGMNTEAFF.